This TCR beta chain emerged from a study of CD8 T cells in ankylosing spondylitis. Notes on the study in general: Significant enrichment of disease-linked clones was reported in matched ankylosing spondylitis synovial fluid. Disease-associated clonotypes exhibited CD8+ identity and were relatively infrequent in peripheral blood. There were earlier reports of some motif variants in reactive arthritis synovial fluid and blood. Seemingly distinctive of ankylosing spondylitis blood was a TCR beta motif formed by eight highly homologous variants.

This CDR3 is 13 amino acids long. Germline CDR1 and CDR2: WSHSY and SAAADI. Deletions cut 8 bases from V and 3 bases from J, with 12 bases between. Scientists made TCR beta libraries using quantitative 5'-RACE with molecular barcodes. TCRdb independently ran MiXCR on the 5' RACE reads; one entry per CDR3 protein. The sample lists just under 550,000 distinct CDR3 sequences, 9.5% to 15% seen once, with around 6.8% in the top ten. As to this clonotype: Antigen specificity is unknown.

The sequenced sample consisted of blood, either unsorted or a sorted T cell fraction (not recorded which). The clonotype was recovered from a male donor with ankylosing spondylitis. The chain carries TRBV10-2 and TRBJ2-3; D is unclear. This CDR3 is CASSEQVTDTQYF. For the CDR3, the DNA is TGCGCCAGCTCAGAGCAGGTGACAGATACGCAGTATTTT.